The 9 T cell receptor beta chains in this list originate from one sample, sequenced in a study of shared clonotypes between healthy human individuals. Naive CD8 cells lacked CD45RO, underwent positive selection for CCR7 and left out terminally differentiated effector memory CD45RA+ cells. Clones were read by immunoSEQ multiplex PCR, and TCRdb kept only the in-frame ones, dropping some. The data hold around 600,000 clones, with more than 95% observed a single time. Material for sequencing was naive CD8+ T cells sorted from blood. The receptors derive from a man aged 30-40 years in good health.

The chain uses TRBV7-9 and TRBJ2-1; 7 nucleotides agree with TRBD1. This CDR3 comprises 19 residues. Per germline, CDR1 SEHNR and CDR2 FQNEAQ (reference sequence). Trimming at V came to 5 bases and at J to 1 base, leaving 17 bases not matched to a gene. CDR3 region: CASSGTGTENEPSYNEQFF. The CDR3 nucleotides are TGTGCCAGCAGCGGAACCGGGACAGAAAACGAACCTTCCTACAATGAGCAGTTCTTC.

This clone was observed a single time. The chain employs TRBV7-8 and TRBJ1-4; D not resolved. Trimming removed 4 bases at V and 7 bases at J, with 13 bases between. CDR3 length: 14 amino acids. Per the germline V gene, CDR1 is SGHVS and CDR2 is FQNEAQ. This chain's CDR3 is CASSSPGYREKLFF. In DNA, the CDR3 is TGTGCCAGCAGCTCACCAGGATATCGTGAAAAACTGTTTTTT.

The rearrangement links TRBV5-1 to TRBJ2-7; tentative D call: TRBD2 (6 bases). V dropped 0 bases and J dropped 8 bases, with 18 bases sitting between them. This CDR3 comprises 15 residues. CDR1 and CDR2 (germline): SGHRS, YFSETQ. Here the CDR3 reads CASSLEAELAKKQYF. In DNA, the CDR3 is TGCGCCAGCAGCTTGGAGGCCGAACTAGCTAAGAAGCAGTACTTC.

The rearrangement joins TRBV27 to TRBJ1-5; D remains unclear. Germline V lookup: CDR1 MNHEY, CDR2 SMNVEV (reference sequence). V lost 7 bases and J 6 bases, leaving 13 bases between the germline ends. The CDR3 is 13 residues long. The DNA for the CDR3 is TGTGCCAGCACCACCTTACCGGGTCAGCCCCAGCATTTT. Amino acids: CASTTLPGQPQHF.

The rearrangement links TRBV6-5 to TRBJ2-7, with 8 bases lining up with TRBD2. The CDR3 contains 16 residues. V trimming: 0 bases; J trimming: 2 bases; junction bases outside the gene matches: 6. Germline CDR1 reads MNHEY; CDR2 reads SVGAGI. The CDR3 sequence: CASSYSGGGQAYEQYF. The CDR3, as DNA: TGTGCCAGCAGTTACTCCGGGGGGGGGCAAGCCTACGAGCAGTACTTC.

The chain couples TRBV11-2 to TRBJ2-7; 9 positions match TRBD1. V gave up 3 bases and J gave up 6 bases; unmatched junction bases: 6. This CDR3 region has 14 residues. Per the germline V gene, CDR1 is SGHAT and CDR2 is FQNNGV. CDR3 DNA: TGTGCCAGCAGCTTCGGGACAGGGATTTCCGAGCAGTACTTC. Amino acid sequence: CASSFGTGISEQYF.

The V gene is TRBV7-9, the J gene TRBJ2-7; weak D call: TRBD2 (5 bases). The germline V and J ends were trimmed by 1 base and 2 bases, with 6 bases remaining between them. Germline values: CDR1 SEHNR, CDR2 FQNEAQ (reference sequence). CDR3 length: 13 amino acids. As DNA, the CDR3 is TGTGCCAGCAGCTTAGGGGAGACCTACGAGCAGTACTTC. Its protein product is CASSLGETYEQYF.

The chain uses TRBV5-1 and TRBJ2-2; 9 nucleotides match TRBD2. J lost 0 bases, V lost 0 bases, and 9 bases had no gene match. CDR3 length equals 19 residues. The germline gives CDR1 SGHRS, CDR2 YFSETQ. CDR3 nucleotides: TGCGCCAGCAGCTTGGTTGCTAGCGGGACGCTATCGAACACCGGGGAGCTGTTTTTT. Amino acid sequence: CASSLVASGTLSNTGELFF. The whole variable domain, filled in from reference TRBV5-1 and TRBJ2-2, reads KAGVTQTPRYLIKTRGQQVTLSCSPISGHRSVSWYQQTPGQGLQFLFEYFSETQRNKGNFPGRFSGRQFSNSRSEMNVSTLELGDSALYLCASSLVASGTLSNTGELFFGEGSRLTVL.

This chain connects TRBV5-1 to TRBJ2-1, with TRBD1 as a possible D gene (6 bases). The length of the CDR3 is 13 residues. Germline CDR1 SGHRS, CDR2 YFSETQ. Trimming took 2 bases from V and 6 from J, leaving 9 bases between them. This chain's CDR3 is CASSFRGGNEQFF. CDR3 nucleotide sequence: TGCGCCAGCAGCTTCCGAGGGGGCAATGAGCAGTTCTTC.